This T cell receptor (beta chain) derives from a study of cytomegalovirus exposure and HLA in healthy donors. Primers included in the PCR were 60 Vbeta and 13 Jbeta primers. Assay used: immunoSEQ multiplex PCR; TCRdb lists only in-frame clones, some missing. This table has about 120,000 clones, about 63% appearing once. This clone was found a few times. The ends were cut back, 0 bases at V and 2 bases at J, with 23 bases in the middle. The germline CDR1 and CDR2 sequences are SNHLY and FYNNEI. CDR3 length: 19 residues. This chain connects TRBV2 to TRBJ2-7; perhaps TRBD2 as D (6 bases). Sequenced: PBMCs. The sequence was obtained from a man aged 25-45 years in good health and CMV-seropositive. CDR3 residues: CASSEALQWHPAGTYEQYF. The CDR3 bases are TGTGCCAGCAGTGAAGCGCTTCAATGGCATCCGGCGGGAACCTACGAGCAGTACTTC.